This T cell receptor (beta chain) derives from a study of T cell responses to AZD1222 COVID-19 vaccine. The study, taken as a whole, reports: Donors were chiefly white British, with a greater number of females, and clonal diversity was perhaps underestimated.

This CDR3 spans 11 amino acids. The germline CDR1 and CDR2 sequences are SGHTS and YDEGEE. Trimming removed 2 bases at V and 6 bases at J, with 6 bases between. A remark on this clone: The antigen remains unidentified.

The method was immunoSEQ multiplex PCR; TCRdb's version includes in-frame clones alone and lacks a portion of them. The sample lists 100,000 to 150,000 clones; around 90% were seen once. This clonotype originated in an adult in good health. Source: peripheral blood, taken on day 0 of AZD1222 vaccination. The chain has TRBV5-8 and TRBJ2-7; the D is unclear. CDR3 in amino acids: CASSFFVEQYF. CDR3 DNA sequence: TGTGCCAGCAGCTTTTTTGTCGAGCAGTACTTC.